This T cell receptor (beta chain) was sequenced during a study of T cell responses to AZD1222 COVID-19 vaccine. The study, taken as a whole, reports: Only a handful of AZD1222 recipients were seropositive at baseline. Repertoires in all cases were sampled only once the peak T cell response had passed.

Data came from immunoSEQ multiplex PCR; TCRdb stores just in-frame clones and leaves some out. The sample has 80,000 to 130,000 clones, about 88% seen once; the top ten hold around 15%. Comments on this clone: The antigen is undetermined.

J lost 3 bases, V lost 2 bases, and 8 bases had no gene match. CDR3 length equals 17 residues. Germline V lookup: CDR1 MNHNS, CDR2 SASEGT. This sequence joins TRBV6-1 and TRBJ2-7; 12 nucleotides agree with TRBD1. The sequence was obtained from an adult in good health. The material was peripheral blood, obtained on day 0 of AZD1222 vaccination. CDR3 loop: CASSEPAGTGGIYEQYF. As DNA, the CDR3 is TGTGCCAGCAGTGAACCCGCCGGGACAGGGGGCATCTACGAGCAGTACTTC.